The 13 T cell receptor beta chains below come from one sample, sequenced in a study of cytomegalovirus exposure and HLA in healthy donors. Use of 60 Vbeta and 13 Jbeta primers characterized the PCR. Produced via immunoSEQ multiplex PCR; TCRdb's table is partial and in-frame only. Here the sample table reports 150,000 to 200,000 clones. Sequenced: PBMCs. The receptors stem from a young man in good health and CMV-seronegative.

V usage is TRBV6-6 and J usage is TRBJ1-1, with 8 bases lining up with TRBD1. Germline CDR1 reads MNHNY; CDR2 reads SVGAGI (reference sequence). This CDR3 region has 14 residues. The junction had 1 base not matched to a gene; V was cut back by 2 bases and J by 2 bases. The CDR3 sequence: CASSYGQGNTEAFF. CDR3 coding DNA: TGTGCCAGCAGTTACGGACAGGGCAACACTGAAGCTTTCTTT.

This chain connects TRBV4-1 to TRBJ2-7; 7 bases match TRBD2. The germline gives CDR1 MGHRA, CDR2 YSYEKL. CDR3 length equals 13 residues. V dropped 3 bases and J dropped 7; count of bases not matched to a gene: 6. The CDR3 sequence is CASSQGTGREQYF. The CDR3, as DNA: TGCGCCAGCAGCCAGGGAACCGGGAGGGAGCAGTACTTC.

The chain combines TRBV4-1 with TRBJ2-5; 8 bases are a match to TRBD1. Germline V gives CDR1 MGHRA, CDR2 YSYEKL. V shed 4 bases, J shed 4 bases, and the junction held 11 bases outside the gene matches. There are 16 residues in the CDR3. CDR3 DNA sequence: TGCGCCAGCAGCCCTCACGGACAGGGTAGTTCAGAGACCCAGTACTTC. It is translated as CASSPHGQGSSETQYF.

V usage is TRBV28 and J usage is TRBJ2-7, with D perhaps matching TRBD1 (6 bases). V lost 6 bases and J lost 4, with 25 bases in between. Germline V gene sequence: CDR1 MDHEN, CDR2 SYDVKM. This CDR3 contains 17 residues. The CDR3 DNA reads TGTGCCAGCAGGAGGGAACCTTTACAGGGCCCCACTTACGAGCAGTACTTC. Translation gives CASRREPLQGPTYEQYF.

The rearrangement uses TRBV7-2 and TRBJ2-7; the D is unclear. The V gene's germline CDR1 is SGHTA and CDR2 FQGNSA. This CDR3 has 14 amino acids. With 1 base removed from V and 0 bases from J, the gap between germline ends came to 7 bases. CDR3 protein: CASSLDWSSYEQYF. In nucleotides, the CDR3 is TGTGCCAGCAGCTTAGACTGGAGCTCCTACGAGCAGTACTTC.

CDR3 amino acids: CSVEGGGSYNEQFF. Written as DNA, the CDR3 is TGCAGCGTTGAAGGCGGCGGGAGCTACAATGAGCAGTTCTTC. The chain combines TRBV29-1 with TRBJ2-1; TRBD2 aligns across 7 bases. Germline V gives CDR1 SQVTM, CDR2 ANQGSEA. The CDR3 is made up of 14 amino acids. The V gene end was trimmed by 1 base and the J gene end by 3 bases; junction bases not matched to a gene: 3.

The chain uses TRBV11-3 and TRBJ2-2; 9 bases are a match to TRBD2. After removal of 6 bases from V and 3 bases from J, the junction contained 17 bases not matched to a gene. This CDR3 is 19 amino acids long. The germline V gene has CDR1 SGHNT and CDR2 YENEEA. The CDR3 nucleotides read TGTGCCAGCAGGGGATTGACTAGCGGCCCTTTAATAGACACCGGGGAGCTGTTTTTT. Translation gives CASRGLTSGPLIDTGELFF.

This chain connects TRBV5-4 to TRBJ2-5, with 7 bases identical to TRBD2. V lost 4 bases to trimming and J lost 0 bases; unmatched junction nucleotides: 9. This CDR3 has 16 residues. CDR1 and CDR2 (germline): SGHNT, YYREEE (reference sequence). The CDR3 region has the DNA TGTGCCAGCAGCCAAGAAGCGGGACTATACCAAGAGACCCAGTACTTC. Protein sequence: CASSQEAGLYQETQYF.

The rearrangement uses TRBV18 and TRBJ2-3; 8 nucleotides line up with TRBD2. Germline CDR1 is KGHSH and CDR2 is LQKENI. V was pared by 6 bases and J by 2 bases, with 10 bases of the junction left unmatched. This CDR3 is 16 amino acids long. The CDR3 DNA sequence: TGTGCCAGCTCGGAAACCGGGACTAGTTCCACAGATACGCAGTATTTT. It encodes CASSETGTSSTDTQYF.

The rearrangement uses TRBV5-4 and TRBJ2-3; TRBD2 matches 14 bases. CDR1 is SGHNT and CDR2 is YYREEE in the germline V gene (reference sequence). V lost 3 bases and J lost 5; bases outside the gene matches: 8. This CDR3 is built from 17 residues. The CDR3 loop is CASSSGTSGSTGDTQYF. CDR3 nucleotides: TGTGCCAGCAGCTCTGGGACTAGCGGGAGTACAGGAGATACGCAGTATTTT.

V usage is TRBV5-1 and J usage is TRBJ1-6; TRBD1 is a possible D gene (5 bases). In germline, CDR1 is SGHRS, CDR2 YFSETQ. V lost 5 bases to trimming and J lost 4 bases, with 7 bases between them. This CDR3 comprises 13 residues. CDR3 nucleotide sequence: TGCGCCAGCAGACAGGAGTATAATTCACCCCTCCACTTT. It encodes CASRQEYNSPLHF.

The V and J genes are TRBV19 and TRBJ2-1, with TRBD2 identical over 15 bases. The trim removed 2 bases at V and 4 bases at J, leaving 3 bases unmatched. CDR1 is LNHDA, CDR2 SQIVND, per germline (reference sequence). This CDR3 is 17 amino acids long. The CDR3 reads CASSINGLAGGYNEQFF. The CDR3 coding sequence is TGTGCCAGTAGTATAAACGGACTAGCGGGAGGGTACAATGAGCAGTTCTTC.

This sequence joins TRBV10-3 and TRBJ1-5; D is unresolved. This CDR3 contains 13 residues. In germline, CDR1 is ENHRY, CDR2 SYGVKD. V lost 8 bases and J lost 8, with 16 bases in between. The CDR3 here is CAIRDMVGEPQHF. CDR3 bases: TGTGCCATCCGGGATATGGTCGGTGAGCCCCAGCATTTT.